This T cell receptor beta chain was retrieved from a study of T-cell memory formation after mild COVID-19. The overall study: Clusters were largely donor specific.

Using its own MiXCR run on the 5' RACE reads, TCRdb lists one record per CDR3 protein. The sample yields about 130,000 distinct CDR3 sequences, 15% to 20% seen once. This CDR3 has 15 residues. Germline V gene data show CDR1 as MGHRA and CDR2 as YSYEKL. Trimming stripped 4 bases from V and 5 bases from J, with 17 bases between. The sequence derives from an adult woman who had mild COVID-19 (a few samples of this study predate the infection). Cell type and time point are not known. V is TRBV4-1 and J is TRBJ2-5, with TRBD2 as a possible D gene (5 bases). What was sequenced was PBMCs or a T cell subset sorted from them (not recorded which). CDR3 DNA sequence: TGCGCCAGCAGCCCACTACGGCGGTCGGGGGAGACCCAGTACTTC. Translation: CASSPLRRSGETQYF.